These 25 T cell receptor beta chains were sequenced from one sample in a study of blood T cell repertoires in COVID-19. Using immunoSEQ multiplex PCR, the repertoire was profiled, and TCRdb retains in-frame clones only, with some absent. Of over 250,000 clones listed, around nine tenths are singletons. The sequenced sample consisted of peripheral blood. These receptors all stem from a man aged 35 to 55 who had recovered from COVID-19.

The J gene is TRBJ1-4, the V gene TRBV19; possible D gene TRBD1, 6 bases. Trimming took off 3 bases at V and 7 bases at J, with 12 bases between the two ends. The CDR3 sequence is 14 residues long. The germline CDR1 and CDR2 sequences are LNHDA and SQIVND (reference sequence). CDR3 DNA: TGTGCCAGTAGTATGTTACAGGGTGGTGAAAAACTGTTTTTT. As protein: CASSMLQGGEKLFF.

This clone showed up just a few times. This sequence joins TRBV9 and TRBJ2-5; D is ambiguous. Deletions cut 4 bases from V and 5 bases from J, with 12 bases between. Germline V lookup: CDR1 SGDLS, CDR2 YYNGEE. The CDR3 consists of 13 residues. CDR3: CASSPGPLETQYF. For the CDR3, the DNA is TGTGCCAGCAGCCCAGGCCCACTGGAGACCCAGTACTTC. Based on the CDR3 plus reference TRBV9 and TRBJ2-5, the full variable domain is DSGVTQTPKHLITATGQRVTLRCSPRSGDLSVYWYQQSLDQGLQFLIQYYNGEERAKGNILERFSAQQFPDLHSELNLSSLELGDSALYFCASSPGPLETQYFGPGTRLLVL.

The V call is TRBV10-1, the J call TRBJ2-3, with 8 bases lining up with TRBD2. The CDR3 sequence is 17 residues long. Germline-derived CDR1 and CDR2 are WNHNN and SYGVQD (reference sequence). V was clipped by 0 bases and J by 4 bases; unmatched bases: 9. The CDR3 reads CASSESPAGGGSDTQYF. In DNA form, the CDR3 reads TGCGCCAGCAGTGAGTCTCCGGCGGGGGGCGGATCAGATACGCAGTATTTT.

The gene calls are TRBV27 and TRBJ2-7, with D maybe TRBD1 (6 bases). The length of the CDR3 is 15 residues. The germline CDR1 and CDR2 sequences are MNHEY and SMNVEV (reference sequence). V was pared by 2 bases and J by 3 bases, with 14 bases between. In DNA form, the CDR3 reads TGTGCCAGCAGTTTAGAGGGGGTCCCCCTCTACGAGCAGTACTTC. It translates to CASSLEGVPLYEQYF.

CDR3 DNA: TGTGCCAGCAGCCAATTAGAGACAGGAGGCTACACCTTC. It codes for CASSQLETGGYTF. V usage is TRBV14 and J usage is TRBJ1-2; possibly TRBD1 for D (6 bases). This CDR3 has 13 amino acids. Germline CDR1 and CDR2: SGHDN and FVKESK. The V and J ends lost 2 bases and 8 bases respectively, with 12 bases between them.

The chain has TRBV11-2 and TRBJ1-1; D is unresolved. Germline V lookup: CDR1 SGHAT, CDR2 FQNNGV. Trimming cost V 5 bases and J 11 bases, with 18 bases left between them. The length of the CDR3 is 13 residues. DNA of the CDR3: TGTGCCAGCAGCCCCATCATCCCCGACATGGCTTTCTTT. This codes for CASSPIIPDMAFF.

V is TRBV11-2 and J is TRBJ2-1; 8 bases line up with TRBD2. Trimming cost V 5 bases and J 10 bases; bases outside gene matches: 16. Germline CDR1 and CDR2: SGHAT and FQNNGV. The CDR3 covers 16 residues. The CDR3 DNA follows: TGTGCCAGCAGCCTACGAAGCGGGAGAAATAGCATGGAGCAGTTCTTC. Translating gives CASSLRSGRNSMEQFF.

The chain links TRBV9 to TRBJ2-7, with TRBD2 identical over 7 bases. With 4 bases clipped from V and 2 bases from J, the junction kept 12 bases outside the gene matches. CDR1 and CDR2 from the germline V gene are SGDLS and YYNGEE. This CDR3 has 16 residues. In DNA form, the CDR3 reads TGTGCCAGCAGCCAGCACCCATTCGGGACTACCTACGAGCAGTACTTC. Its translation: CASSQHPFGTTYEQYF.

The J gene is TRBJ1-1, the V gene TRBV29-1; 9 bases are a match to TRBD1. V shed 8 bases and J 4 bases; nucleotides not matched to a gene: 11. The CDR3 loop spans 14 amino acids. Germline V CDR1 and CDR2: SQVTM, ANQGSEA. The CDR3 protein is CSLSQGAGGTEAFF. Here the CDR3 DNA reads TGCAGCCTTTCACAGGGGGCGGGGGGCACTGAAGCTTTCTTT.

This clone was seen just once. The chain joins TRBV20-1 to TRBJ1-5; D call uncertain. Trimming removed 3 bases at V and 0 bases at J, with 12 bases between. CDR1 and CDR2 from the germline V gene are DFQATT and SNEGSKA (reference sequence). The CDR3 loop spans 15 amino acids. The CDR3 sequence is CSASPDLISNQPQHF. The CDR3 bases are TGCAGTGCTAGTCCCGACTTAATTAGCAATCAGCCCCAGCATTTT.

The chain couples TRBV5-5 to TRBJ2-7; 7 bases are a match to TRBD1. V shed 4 bases and J 2 bases; nucleotides not matched to a gene: 9. The CDR3 totals 15 residues. Per germline, CDR1 SGHKS and CDR2 YYEKEE (reference sequence). The CDR3 bases are TGTGCCAGCAGCGACCCGGGACAGCATACCTACGAGCAGTACTTC. As protein: CASSDPGQHTYEQYF.

The chain couples TRBV7-8 to TRBJ1-2; D is ambiguous. From germline, CDR1 is SGHVS and CDR2 FQNEAQ. V was clipped by 5 bases and J by 3 bases, with 13 bases between them. This CDR3 has 14 residues. The DNA of the CDR3 is TGTGCCAGCAGCCCCGTCCCGACTGACTATGGCTACACCTTC. Residues: CASSPVPTDYGYTF.

J is TRBJ2-1 and V is TRBV5-1, with 7 bases fitting TRBD2. V dropped 5 bases and J dropped 5; count of bases not matched to a gene: 4. The germline gives CDR1 SGHRS, CDR2 YFSETQ. The length of the CDR3 is 13 residues. The DNA of the CDR3 is TGCGCCAGCAGATTAGGGACTAACAATGAGCAGTTCTTC. Its protein product is CASRLGTNNEQFF.

This clone was detected only once. This chain connects TRBV7-7 to TRBJ2-7, with TRBD2 as a possible D gene (7 bases). Germline V gene sequence: CDR1 SSHAT, CDR2 FNYEAQ (reference sequence). Deletions cut 1 base from V and 3 bases from J, with 13 bases between. The CDR3 spans 15 residues. The chain's CDR3 is CASSLEGGPNYEQYF. The CDR3, as DNA: TGTGCCAGCAGCTTAGAGGGGGGGCCCAACTACGAGCAGTACTTC.

This chain uses TRBV18 with TRBJ1-1, with 12 bases matching TRBD1. Trimming at V came to 4 bases and at J to 7 bases, leaving 7 bases not matched to a gene. The CDR3 extends over 15 amino acids. CDR1 and CDR2 from the germline V gene are KGHSH and LQKENI. As DNA, the CDR3 is TGTGCCAGCTCACAGGGACAGGGGGCGACGGTTGAAGCTTTCTTT. Amino acid sequence: CASSQGQGATVEAFF.

With respect to this clone: The junction differs from germline at one of its ends, possibly a read error. This chain links TRBV7-2 with TRBJ2-7, with 8 nucleotides matching TRBD1. The CDR3 loop spans 13 amino acids. Germline V gene data show CDR1 as SGHTA and CDR2 as FQGNSA. Here the CDR3 DNA reads TGTGCCAGCAGCCCCGAGATGGGTACAGGGGGGAACTTC. It translates to CASSPEMGTGGNF.

V is TRBV27 and J is TRBJ1-5, with 8 bases aligning to TRBD1. The CDR3 extends over 14 amino acids. Germline lookup yields CDR1 MNHEY and CDR2 SMNVEV (reference sequence). V trimming: 4 bases; J trimming: 4 bases; junction bases outside the gene matches: 3. The CDR3 protein is CASSSQGGNQPQHF. CDR3 coding DNA: TGTGCCAGCAGTTCACAGGGGGGAAATCAGCCCCAGCATTTT.

V gene TRBV4-3 combines with J gene TRBJ1-5; unclear D gene. The V gene's germline CDR1 is LGHNA and CDR2 YSLEER. Trimming pared 3 bases from V and 7 bases from J, leaving 16 bases between. This CDR3 region has 15 residues. CDR3 loop: CASSHGRSGNQPQHF. The CDR3 coding sequence is TGCGCCAGCAGCCATGGGAGGTCGGGGAACCAGCCCCAGCATTTT.

The genes are TRBV29-1 and TRBJ2-7, with 8 bases lining up with TRBD2. Germline CDR1 SQVTM, CDR2 ANQGSEA. Trimming cost V 2 bases and J 2 bases; bases outside gene matches: 5. The CDR3 is 14 amino acids. The CDR3 bases are TGCAGCGTTGAACTAGCGGGTTCAACCTACGAGCAGTACTTC. This sequence encodes CSVELAGSTYEQYF.

The chain employs TRBV6-2 or TRBV6-3 and TRBJ2-7; 14 positions match TRBD2. This CDR3 spans 15 amino acids. V gave up 2 bases and J gave up 5 bases; unmatched junction bases: 2. Germline values: CDR1 MNHEY, CDR2 SVGEGT. This CDR3 reads CASSYLGLAGDEQYF. The CDR3 bases are TGTGCCAGCAGTTACCTGGGACTAGCGGGGGACGAGCAGTACTTC.

At least ten counts were recorded for this clone. CDR3 sequence reads: CASSARGAYTDTQYF. CDR3 bases: TGTGCCAGCAGCGCCCGGGGGGCTTACACAGATACGCAGTATTTT. J is TRBJ2-3 and V is TRBV7-6, with D possibly matching TRBD2 (7 bases). Germline V gene data show CDR1 as SGHVS and CDR2 as FNYEAQ. Between the trimmed V and J ends, which lost 5 bases and 2 bases, there was a span of 14 bases. This CDR3 region has 15 residues. Based on the CDR3 plus reference TRBV7-6 and TRBJ2-3, the full variable domain is GAGVSQSPRYKVTKRGQDVALRCDPISGHVSLYWYRQALGQGPEFLTYFNYEAQQDKSGLPNDRFSAERPEGSISTLTIQRTEQRDSAMYRCASSARGAYTDTQYFGPGTRLTVL.

The chain recombines TRBV7-2 with TRBJ2-7; TRBD1 agrees at 7 bases. J gave up 1 base and V 5 bases, and 5 bases lay outside the gene matches. Germline lookup yields CDR1 SGHTA and CDR2 FQGNSA. CDR3 length: 14 amino acids. The CDR3 nucleotides read TGTGCCAGCAGCCGTCCGGGACAGTCCTACGAGCAGTACTTC. It codes for CASSRPGQSYEQYF.

The chain has TRBV19 and TRBJ2-1; 8 positions agree with TRBD1. V lost 6 bases and J lost 9; bases outside the gene matches: 7. This CDR3 has 13 residues. Per germline, CDR1 LNHDA and CDR2 SQIVND (reference sequence). DNA of the CDR3: TGTGCCAGTAGCCGGACAGGGTATGGTGAGCAGTTCTTC. Its protein is CASSRTGYGEQFF.

This chain uses TRBV7-9 with TRBJ1-5, with 7 bases matching TRBD1. From germline, CDR1 is SEHNR and CDR2 FQNEAQ (reference sequence). The J segment lost 7 bases and the V segment lost 1 base, leaving 7 bases of the junction unmatched. The CDR3 is 15 residues long. The CDR3 loop is CASSLGTGPGQPQHF. The CDR3 bases are TGTGCCAGCAGCTTAGGGACAGGCCCAGGACAGCCCCAGCATTTT.

CDR3 nucleotide sequence: TGTGCCAGCAGCTTAGAGGGGACGACAGGGTGGGCCAAAAACATTCAGTACTTC. It specifies CASSLEGTTGWAKNIQYF. The rearrangement links TRBV7-9 to TRBJ2-4, with TRBD1 matching 7 bases. The CDR3 sequence is 18 residues long. Germline loops: CDR1 SEHNR, CDR2 FQNEAQ (reference sequence). Trimming cost V 1 base and J 1 base; bases outside gene matches: 10.